This T cell receptor (beta chain) stems from a study of cytomegalovirus exposure and HLA in healthy donors. The data were produced by immunoSEQ multiplex PCR, yet TCRdb's version contains in-frame clones alone and is incomplete. The sample holds about 200,000 clones, roughly 85% seen once. Germline values: CDR1 MNHNY, CDR2 SVGAGI (reference sequence). The V end lost 1 base, the J end lost 7 bases, and 11 bases lay between the germline ends. The CDR3 extends over 14 amino acids. The donors were part of the approximately 130-subject validation cohort, which stood apart from the roughly 680-subject first cohort.

The rearrangement uses TRBV6-6 and TRBJ2-1; D might be TRBD1 (6 bases). The sequenced material came from PBMCs. This sequence originates from a woman younger than 30 in good health and CMV-seronegative. CDR3 residues: CASSYWGRGNEQFF. Here the CDR3 DNA reads TGTGCCAGCAGTTACTGGGGGCGCGGAAATGAGCAGTTCTTC.